The rows below give T cell receptor beta chains drawn from one sample of a study of blood T cell repertoires in COVID-19. Measured with immunoSEQ multiplex PCR; TCRdb has only the in-frame clones, and not every one. The table lists more than 150,000 clones, roughly 81% of them singletons. Sequences were obtained from peripheral blood. These receptor sequences come from a woman of 80 years or more with COVID-19, enrolled during active disease. Both conserved end residues are part of each CDR3. The D gene is left open where the match is weak. Not all rows give a size; the values are once, few, many and, for expanded clones, a class.

j_call | v_call | clone_size | d_call | cdr3_nt | cdr3_aa
TRBJ2-7 | TRBV28 | few | . | TGTGCCAGCAGCCCAGGTCCAGGGCCCGAGCAGTACTTC | CASSPGPGPEQYF
TRBJ1-1 | TRBV11-3 | . | . | TGTGCCAGCGGGACTCCCTCTGAAGCTTTCTTT | CASGTPSEAFF
TRBJ1-2 | TRBV6-1 | . | . | TGTGCCAGCAGTGGAGCGACAGGTTATGGCTACACCTTC | CASSGATGYGYTF
TRBJ1-2 | TRBV9 | . | . | TGTGCCAGCAGCGCTGGAGGGAGGGTAGACTATGGCTACACCTTC | CASSAGGRVDYGYTF
TRBJ1-2 | TRBV4-3 | . | TRBD1 | TGCGCCAGCAGCCAAGGACCCCGGACAGGGAACTATGGCTACACCTTC | CASSQGPRTGNYGYTF
TRBJ2-7 | TRBV19 | . | . | TGTGCCAGTAGTAGCAGGGGTCCAAGCTCCTACGAGCAGTACTTC | CASSSRGPSSYEQYF
TRBJ1-1 | TRBV7-9 | . | TRBD1 | TGTGCCAGCAGCTCATACTCCGGGACAGGGGGTGAAGCTTTCTTT | CASSSYSGTGGEAFF
TRBJ1-4 | TRBV28 | . | . | TGTGCCAGCAGTTTGCAGGGAATCTCAACTAATGAAAAACTGTTTTTT | CASSLQGISTNEKLFF
TRBJ1-1 | TRBV4-1 | . | . | TGCGCCAGCAGCCAGGTGCCGTTCGCGGACACTGAAGCTTTCTTT | CASSQVPFADTEAFF
TRBJ1-2 | TRBV9 | . | . | TGTGCCAGCAGCGTAAGAGAGGGCCCCATTAATGGCTACACCTTC | CASSVREGPINGYTF